These 8 T cell receptor beta chains share one sample of origin, sequenced in a study of T cell repertoires in cytomegalovirus infection. No cognate antigen is known for these TCRs. Each CDR3 protein gets one entry after TCRdb re-called the reads with MiXCR. The data show 340,000 or so distinct CDR3 sequences, with more than 20% seen just once and more than 10% held by the top ten. Specimen: cultured PBMCs, collected from culture after CMV antigen stimulation. Source of these receptors: a human donor in good health (CMV status not recorded). Some clones in this sample may be carry-over from other donors' samples.

In its sample, this clonotype was seen once. The genes are TRBV6-6 and TRBJ2-1; 7 positions agree with TRBD1. Germline V gene data show CDR1 as MNHNY and CDR2 as SVGAGI (reference sequence). The V gene end was trimmed by 9 bases and the J gene end by 5 bases; junction bases not matched to a gene: 7. This CDR3 spans 13 amino acids. The CDR3, as DNA: TGTGCCAGACTATCGACAGGGAACAATGAGCAGTTCTTC. Translation gives CARLSTGNNEQFF.

A few counts support this clonotype. The rearrangement links TRBV7-2 to TRBJ2-5; D not resolved. The V gene lost 5 bases and the J gene lost 0 bases, with 13 bases spanning the gap. The CDR3 has 15 amino acids. CDR1 and CDR2 from the germline V gene are SGHTA and FQGNSA. CDR3 amino acids: CASSPRRSYQETQYF. CDR3 DNA: TGTGCCAGCAGCCCGAGGCGGTCGTACCAAGAGACCCAGTACTTC.

The V and J genes are TRBV6-2 or TRBV6-3 and TRBJ2-2; a possible D gene is TRBD1 (5 bases). Trimming took 7 bases from V and 6 from J, leaving 18 bases between them. In germline, CDR1 is MNHEY, CDR2 SVGEGT. CDR3 length: 15 amino acids. CDR3 DNA: TGTGCCAGCAAAACTCAGGGCGAACCGGCCGGGGAGCTGTTTTTT. It specifies CASKTQGEPAGELFF.

The chain carries TRBV6-6 and TRBJ1-6; 9 bases align to TRBD1. This CDR3 contains 16 residues. Germline CDR1 and CDR2: MNHNY and SVGAGI (reference sequence). The J segment lost 3 bases and the V segment lost 4 bases, leaving 4 bases of the junction unmatched. The CDR3 is CASSFVTGGYNSPLHF. CDR3 in DNA: TGTGCCAGCAGTTTCGTGACAGGGGGCTATAATTCACCCCTCCACTTT.

This clonotype was seen only a few times. V gene TRBV19 combines with J gene TRBJ1-6; D uncertain. CDR1 LNHDA and CDR2 SQIVND come from the germline V gene (reference sequence). The CDR3 has 15 amino acids. Trimming removed 4 bases from V and 0 bases from J, with 7 bases in between. CDR3 amino acids: CASSNTGSYNSPLHF. The CDR3 DNA reads as TGTGCCAGTAGTAACACGGGCTCCTATAATTCACCCCTCCACTTT.

This clonotype was found many times. The genes are TRBV27 and TRBJ2-2; D not certain. The V end lost 1 base, the J end lost 2 bases, and 11 bases lay between the germline ends. The length of the CDR3 is 16 residues. CDR1 is MNHEY and CDR2 is SMNVEV in the germline V gene (reference sequence). In DNA, the CDR3 is TGTGCCAGCAGTTTATTTGGAGACCTTAACACCGGGGAGCTGTTTTTT. Translated: CASSLFGDLNTGELFF.

The chain combines TRBV28 with TRBJ1-5, with D possibly matching TRBD1 (6 bases). The CDR3 covers 15 residues. The ends were cut back, 4 bases at V and 5 bases at J, with 15 bases in the middle. Per the germline V gene, CDR1 is MDHEN and CDR2 is SYDVKM. The CDR3 DNA reads as TGTGCCAGCAGTTCCTACAGGGTTCGGCATCAGCCCCAGCATTTT. As protein: CASSSYRVRHQPQHF. Full variable domain (remainder filled in from reference TRBV28 and TRBJ1-5): DVKVTQSSRYLVKRTGEKVFLECVQDMDHENMFWYRQDPGLGLRLIYFSYDVKMKEKGDIPEGYSVSREKKERFSLILESASTNQTSMYLCASSSYRVRHQPQHFGDGTRLSIL.

The chain recombines TRBV7-3 with TRBJ2-7; 15 bases line up with TRBD2. Trimming cost V 5 bases and J 2 bases; bases outside gene matches: 13. Germline CDR1 SGHTA, CDR2 FQGTGA. The CDR3 covers 19 residues. CDR3 region: CASSPGGGTSGRSAYEQYF. The CDR3 DNA reads as TGTGCCAGCAGCCCAGGAGGCGGGACTAGCGGGAGGTCGGCCTACGAGCAGTACTTC.